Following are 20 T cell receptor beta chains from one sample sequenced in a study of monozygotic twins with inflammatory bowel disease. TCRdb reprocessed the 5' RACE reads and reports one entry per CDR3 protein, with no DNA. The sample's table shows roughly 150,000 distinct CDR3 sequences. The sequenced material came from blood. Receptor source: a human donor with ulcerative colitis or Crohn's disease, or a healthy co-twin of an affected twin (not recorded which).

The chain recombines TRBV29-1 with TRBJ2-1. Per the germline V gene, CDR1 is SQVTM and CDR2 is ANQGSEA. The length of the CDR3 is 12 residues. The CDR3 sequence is CSVGPTGNEQFF.

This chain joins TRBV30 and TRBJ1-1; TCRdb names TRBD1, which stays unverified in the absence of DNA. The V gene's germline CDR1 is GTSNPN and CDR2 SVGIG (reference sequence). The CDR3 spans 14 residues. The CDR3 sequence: CAPLGGQGNTEAFF. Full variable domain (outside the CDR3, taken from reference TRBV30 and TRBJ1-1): SQTIHQWPATLVQPVGSPLSLECTVEGTSNPNLYWYRQAAGRGLQLLFYSVGIGQISSEVPQNLSASRPQDRQFILSSKKLLLSDSGFYLCAPLGGQGNTEAFFGQGTRLTVV.

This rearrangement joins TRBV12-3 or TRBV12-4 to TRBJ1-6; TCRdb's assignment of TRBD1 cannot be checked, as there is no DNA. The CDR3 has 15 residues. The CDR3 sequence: CASRPGTNPNSPLHF.

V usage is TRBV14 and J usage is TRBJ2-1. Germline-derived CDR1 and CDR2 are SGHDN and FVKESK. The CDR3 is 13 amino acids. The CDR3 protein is CASSRQENVEQFF.

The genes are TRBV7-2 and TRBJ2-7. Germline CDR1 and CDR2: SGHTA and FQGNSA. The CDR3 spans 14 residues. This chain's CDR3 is CASSLAGSFYEQYF.

The CDR3 sequence is CATSDFKTGGSYNEQFF. The rearrangement joins TRBV24-1 to TRBJ2-1; the D call from TCRdb, TRBD1, cannot be confirmed without DNA. The germline V gene encodes CDR1 KGHDR and CDR2 SFDVKD. The CDR3 has 17 amino acids.

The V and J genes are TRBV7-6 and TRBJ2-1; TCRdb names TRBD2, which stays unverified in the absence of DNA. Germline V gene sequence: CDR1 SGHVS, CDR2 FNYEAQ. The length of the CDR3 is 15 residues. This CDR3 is CASSLASGINNEQFF. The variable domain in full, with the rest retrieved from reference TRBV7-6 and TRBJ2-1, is GAGVSQSPRYKVTKRGQDVALRCDPISGHVSLYWYRQALGQGPEFLTYFNYEAQQDKSGLPNDRFSAERPEGSISTLTIQRTEQRDSAMYRCASSLASGINNEQFFGPGTRLTVL.

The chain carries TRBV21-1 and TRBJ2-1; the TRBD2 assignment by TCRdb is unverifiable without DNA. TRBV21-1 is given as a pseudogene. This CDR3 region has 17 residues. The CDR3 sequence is CASSKVCASGRYNEQFF.

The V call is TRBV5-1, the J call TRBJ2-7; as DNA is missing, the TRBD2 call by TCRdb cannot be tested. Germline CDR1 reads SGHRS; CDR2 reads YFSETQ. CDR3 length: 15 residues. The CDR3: CASSSRGTSGYEQYF.

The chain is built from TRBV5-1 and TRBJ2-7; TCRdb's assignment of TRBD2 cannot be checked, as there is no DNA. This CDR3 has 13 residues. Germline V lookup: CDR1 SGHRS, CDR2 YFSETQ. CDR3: CASSEAGGLEQYF.

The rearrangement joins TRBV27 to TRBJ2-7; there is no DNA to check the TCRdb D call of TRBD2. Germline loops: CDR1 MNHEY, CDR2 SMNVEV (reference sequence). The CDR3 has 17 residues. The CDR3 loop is CASRYGLAGTSSYEQYF.

CDR3 loop: CASRPQGVQETQYF. The V and J genes are TRBV19 and TRBJ2-5; TCRdb calls TRBD1, which cannot be checked without DNA. Germline V gene lookup returns CDR1 LNHDA and CDR2 SQIVND (reference sequence). The CDR3 runs 14 residues.

The chain's CDR3 is CASSVEGGKTEAFF. This chain links TRBV9 with TRBJ1-1; TCRdb selects TRBD1, and the lack of DNA leaves this call unchecked. CDR3 length: 14 residues. CDR1 is SGDLS, CDR2 YYNGEE, per germline. Drawing the rest from reference TRBV9 and TRBJ1-1, the complete variable domain is DSGVTQTPKHLITATGQRVTLRCSPRSGDLSVYWYQQSLDQGLQFLIQYYNGEERAKGNILERFSAQQFPDLHSELNLSSLELGDSALYFCASSVEGGKTEAFFGQGTRLTVV.

The CDR3 loop is CASELAGEDNEQFF. This chain uses TRBV25-1 with TRBJ2-1; without DNA, the TCRdb call of TRBD2 cannot be checked. The germline V gene has CDR1 MGHDK and CDR2 SYGVNS. The CDR3 length is 14 residues.

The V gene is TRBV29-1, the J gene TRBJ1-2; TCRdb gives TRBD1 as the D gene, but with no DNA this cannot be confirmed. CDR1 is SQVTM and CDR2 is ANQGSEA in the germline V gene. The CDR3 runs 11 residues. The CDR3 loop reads CSVGVGQDYTF. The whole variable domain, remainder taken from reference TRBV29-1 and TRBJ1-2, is SAVISQKPSRDICQRGTSLTIQCQVDSQVTMMFWYRQQPGQSLTLIATANQGSEATYESGFVIDKFPISRPNLTFSTLTVSNMSPEDSSIYLCSVGVGQDYTFGSGTRLTVV.

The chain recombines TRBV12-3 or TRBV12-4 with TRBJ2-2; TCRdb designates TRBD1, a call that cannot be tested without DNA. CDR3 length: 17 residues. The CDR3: CASSARTGIGATGELFF.

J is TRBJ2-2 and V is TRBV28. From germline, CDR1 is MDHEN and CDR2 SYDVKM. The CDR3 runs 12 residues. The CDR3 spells CASLSGTGELFF. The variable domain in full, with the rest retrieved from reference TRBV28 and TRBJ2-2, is DVKVTQSSRYLVKRTGEKVFLECVQDMDHENMFWYRQDPGLGLRLIYFSYDVKMKEKGDIPEGYSVSREKKERFSLILESASTNQTSMYLCASLSGTGELFFGEGSRLTVL.

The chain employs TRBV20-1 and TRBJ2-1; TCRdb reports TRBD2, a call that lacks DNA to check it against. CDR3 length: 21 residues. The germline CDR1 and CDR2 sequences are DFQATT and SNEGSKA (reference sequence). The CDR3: CSARVLKGLAGGRSSYNEQFF.

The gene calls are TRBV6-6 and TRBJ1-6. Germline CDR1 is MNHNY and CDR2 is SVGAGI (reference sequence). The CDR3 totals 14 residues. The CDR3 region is CASSYDRVGSSLHF.

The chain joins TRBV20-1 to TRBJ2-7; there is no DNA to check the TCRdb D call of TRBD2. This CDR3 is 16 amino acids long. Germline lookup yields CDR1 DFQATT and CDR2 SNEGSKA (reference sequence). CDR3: CSAQTLRLAGGYEQYF.